This T cell receptor beta chain was sequenced in a study of T cell responses to AZD1222 COVID-19 vaccine. Sequencing was performed with immunoSEQ multiplex PCR; in TCRdb, only in-frame clones are kept and a portion is missing. The sample carries 35,000 to 55,000 clones, more than 80% recorded once. The CDR3 is made up of 15 amino acids. The junction had 9 bases not matched to a gene; V was cut back by 4 bases and J by 3 bases. Germline loops: CDR1 MNHEY, CDR2 SVGEGT. Specimen: peripheral blood, collected on day 0 of AZD1222 vaccination. V gene TRBV6-2 or TRBV6-3 combines with J gene TRBJ2-7, with 7 bases fitting TRBD1. The sequence was collected from an adult in good health. The CDR3: CASSSGASGGYEQYF. CDR3 nucleotide sequence: TGTGCCAGCAGTTCAGGAGCCTCAGGGGGCTACGAGCAGTACTTC.